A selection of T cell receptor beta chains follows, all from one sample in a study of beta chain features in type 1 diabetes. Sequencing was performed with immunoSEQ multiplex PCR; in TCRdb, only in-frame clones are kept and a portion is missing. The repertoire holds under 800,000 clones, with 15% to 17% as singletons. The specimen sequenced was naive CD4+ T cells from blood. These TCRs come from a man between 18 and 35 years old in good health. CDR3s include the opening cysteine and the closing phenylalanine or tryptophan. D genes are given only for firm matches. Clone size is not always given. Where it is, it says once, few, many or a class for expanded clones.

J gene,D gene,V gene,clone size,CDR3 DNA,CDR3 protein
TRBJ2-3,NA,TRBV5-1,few,TGCGCCAGCAGCTTGGAGGGCCAAACAGATACGCAGTATTTT,CASSLEGQTDTQYF
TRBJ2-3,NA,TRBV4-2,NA,TGTGCCAGCAGCCAAGATTTCTCAATCCTCGAGCAGTATTTT,CASSQDFSILEQYF
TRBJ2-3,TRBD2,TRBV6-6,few,TGTGCCAGCAGTCAAGGGGGACTAGCGGCAGATACGCAGTATTTT,CASSQGGLAADTQYF
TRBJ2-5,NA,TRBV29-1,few,TGCAGCGTGCCGAAAGAGACCCAGTACTTC,CSVPKETQYF
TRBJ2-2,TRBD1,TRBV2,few,TGTGCCAGCAGAACCGGGACAGGGGGCACCGGGGAGCTGTTTTTT,CASRTGTGGTGELFF
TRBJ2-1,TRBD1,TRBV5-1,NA,TGCGCCAGCAGCTTGGCAGCAGGGGGTTTAACCAATGAGCAGTTCTTC,CASSLAAGGLTNEQFF
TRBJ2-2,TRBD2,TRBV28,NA,TGTGCCAGCAGTTTAGTAGGACTAGCATCGGCCGGGGAGCTGTTTTTT,CASSLVGLASAGELFF
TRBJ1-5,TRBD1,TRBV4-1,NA,TGCGCCAGCAGCCTAGACGAGGGACAGGGGATTCAGCCCCAGCATTTT,CASSLDEGQGIQPQHF
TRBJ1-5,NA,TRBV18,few,TGTGCCAGCTCACGGAACGGGGGATTCAATCAGCCCCAGCATTTT,CASSRNGGFNQPQHF
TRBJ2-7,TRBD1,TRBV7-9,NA,TGTGCCAGCAGTTTACTTCGGGACAGGGGGTCTGGCGAGCAGTACTTC,CASSLLRDRGSGEQYF
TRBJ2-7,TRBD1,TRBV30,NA,TGTGCCTGGAGTGTCGGGACAGGGTGGTACGAGCAGTACTTC,CAWSVGTGWYEQYF
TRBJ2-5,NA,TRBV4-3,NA,TGCGCCAGCAGCCAGGGACTTCCGGGACACCAAGAGACCCAGTACTTC,CASSQGLPGHQETQYF
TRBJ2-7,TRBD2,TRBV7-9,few,TGTGCCAGCAGCTTAATGACTAGCGGGAGTAATGAGCAGTACTTC,CASSLMTSGSNEQYF
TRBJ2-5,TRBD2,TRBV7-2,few,TGTGCCAGCAGCTTGCCCTGGGGACTAGCGATAGAGACCCAGTACTTC,CASSLPWGLAIETQYF
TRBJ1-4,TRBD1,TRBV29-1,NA,TGCAGCGTTCGGCAGGGGGTTTCTGAAAAACTGTTTTTT,CSVRQGVSEKLFF
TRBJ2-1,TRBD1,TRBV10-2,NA,TGCGCCAGCAGGTCCGGCTACAGGGGAAACAATGAGCAGTTCTTC,CASRSGYRGNNEQFF
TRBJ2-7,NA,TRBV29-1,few,TGCAGCGTACCCCCGGGACATTCGCTCAGATCCTACGAGCAGTACTTC,CSVPPGHSLRSYEQYF
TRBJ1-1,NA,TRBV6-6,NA,TGTGCCAGCATCTTGGACACTGAAGCTTTCTTT,CASILDTEAFF
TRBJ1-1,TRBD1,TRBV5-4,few,TGTGCCAGCAGCTCCCGTCTGGCAGGGGGCACTGAAGCTTTCTTT,CASSSRLAGGTEAFF
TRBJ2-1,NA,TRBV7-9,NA,TGTGCCAGCAGCCGCGGGGATGAGCAGTTCTTC,CASSRGDEQFF
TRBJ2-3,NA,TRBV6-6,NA,TGTGCCAGCAGTTGGGGGTCAGGGAACACAGATACGCAGTATTTT,CASSWGSGNTDTQYF
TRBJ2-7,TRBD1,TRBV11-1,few,TGTGCCAGCAGCGGCGGCGGGACAGGGGCCTACGAGCAGTACTTC,CASSGGGTGAYEQYF
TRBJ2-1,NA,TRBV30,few,TGTGCCTGGAGGGGGACCCCGTCATACAATGAGCAGTTCTTC,CAWRGTPSYNEQFF
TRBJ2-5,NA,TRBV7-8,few,TGTGCCAGCAGGGAGGGTGAGACTTATACGGAGACCCAGTACTTC,CASREGETYTETQYF
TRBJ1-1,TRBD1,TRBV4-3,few,TGCGCCAGCAGCCAAACTGGACAGGCAAACACTGAAGCTTTCTTT,CASSQTGQANTEAFF
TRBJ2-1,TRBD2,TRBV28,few,TGTGCCAGCAGTTTGGGCGGGAGAGGGACCTACAATGAGCAGTTCTTC,CASSLGGRGTYNEQFF
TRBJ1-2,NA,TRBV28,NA,TGTGCCAGCAGTTTGACAGCAGACTATGGCTACACCTTC,CASSLTADYGYTF
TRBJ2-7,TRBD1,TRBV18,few,TGTGCCAGCAAACAGGGGGACACGACTGAGTACTTC,CASKQGDTTEYF
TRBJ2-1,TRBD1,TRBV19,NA,TGTGCCAGTAGTCCACGGGACAGGGTCTACAATGAGCAGTTCTTC,CASSPRDRVYNEQFF
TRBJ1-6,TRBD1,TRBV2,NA,TGTGCCAGCAGGCGGTCCGGGACAGCGAACTCACCCCTCCACTTT,CASRRSGTANSPLHF
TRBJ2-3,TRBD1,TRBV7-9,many,TGTGCCAGCAGCTTAGTCCCGGGACAGGGAACCGATACGCAGTATTTT,CASSLVPGQGTDTQYF
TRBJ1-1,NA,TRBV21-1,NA,TGTGCCAGCAGCAAAGGGAACTTTAACACTGAAGCTTTCTTT,CASSKGNFNTEAFF
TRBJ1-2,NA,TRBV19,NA,TGTGCCAGTAGTATAGATACAGGATGGATTAACTATGGCTACACCTTC,CASSIDTGWINYGYTF
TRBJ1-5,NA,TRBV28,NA,TGTGCCAGCAGTCTAGTGGGGAATCAGCCCCAGCATTTT,CASSLVGNQPQHF
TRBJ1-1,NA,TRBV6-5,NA,TGTGCCAGCAGTTACTCGGCACAGGGAGCAACTGAAGCTTTCTTT,CASSYSAQGATEAFF
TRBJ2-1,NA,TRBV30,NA,TGTGCCTGGACCGGAGAGACAGCTTCTTACAATGAGCAGTTCTTC,CAWTGETASYNEQFF